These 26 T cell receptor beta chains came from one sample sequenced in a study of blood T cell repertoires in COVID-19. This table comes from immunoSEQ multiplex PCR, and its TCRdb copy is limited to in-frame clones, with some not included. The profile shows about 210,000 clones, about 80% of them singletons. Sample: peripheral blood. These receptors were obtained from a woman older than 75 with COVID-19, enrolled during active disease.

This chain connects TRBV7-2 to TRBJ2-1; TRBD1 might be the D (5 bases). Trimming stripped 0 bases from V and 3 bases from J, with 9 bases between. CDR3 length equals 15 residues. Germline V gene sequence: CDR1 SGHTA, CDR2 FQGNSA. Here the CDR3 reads CASSLAGAHYNEQFF. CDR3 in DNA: TGTGCCAGCAGCTTAGCAGGGGCCCACTACAATGAGCAGTTCTTC.

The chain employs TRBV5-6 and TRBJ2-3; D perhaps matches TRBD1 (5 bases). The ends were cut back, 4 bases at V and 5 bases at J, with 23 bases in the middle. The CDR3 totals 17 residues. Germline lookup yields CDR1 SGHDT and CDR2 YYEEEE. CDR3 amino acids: CASSIFQGKGVQDTQYF. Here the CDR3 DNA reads TGTGCCAGCAGCATTTTCCAGGGTAAAGGTGTCCAAGATACGCAGTATTTT.

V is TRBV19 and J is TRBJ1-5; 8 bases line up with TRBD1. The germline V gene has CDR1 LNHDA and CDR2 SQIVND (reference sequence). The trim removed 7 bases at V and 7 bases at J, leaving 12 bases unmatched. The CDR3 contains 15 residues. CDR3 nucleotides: TGTGCCAGTACCATTGCGGGACAGGCGAACCAGCCCCAGCATTTT. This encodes CASTIAGQANQPQHF. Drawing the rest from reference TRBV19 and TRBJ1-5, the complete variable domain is DGGITQSPKYLFRKEGQNVTLSCEQNLNHDAMYWYRQDPGQGLRLIYYSQIVNDFQKGDIAEGYSVSREKKESFPLTVTSAQKNPTAFYLCASTIAGQANQPQHFGDGTRLSIL.

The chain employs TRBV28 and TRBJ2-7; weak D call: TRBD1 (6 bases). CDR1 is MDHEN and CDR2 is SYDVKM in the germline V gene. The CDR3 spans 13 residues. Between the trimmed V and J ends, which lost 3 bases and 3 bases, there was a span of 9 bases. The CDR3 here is CASSLGDIYEQYF. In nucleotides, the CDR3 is TGTGCCAGCAGTTTGGGGGACATCTACGAGCAGTACTTC.

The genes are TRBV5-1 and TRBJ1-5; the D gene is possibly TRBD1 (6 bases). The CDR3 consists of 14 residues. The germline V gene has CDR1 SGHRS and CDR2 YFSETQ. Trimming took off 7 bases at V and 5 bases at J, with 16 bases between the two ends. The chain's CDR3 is CASALEGDDQPQHF. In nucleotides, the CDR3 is TGCGCCAGCGCCTTAGAGGGGGATGATCAGCCCCAGCATTTT.

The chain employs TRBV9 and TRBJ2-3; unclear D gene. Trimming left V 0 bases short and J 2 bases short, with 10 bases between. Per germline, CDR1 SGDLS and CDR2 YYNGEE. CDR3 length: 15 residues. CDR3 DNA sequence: TGTGCCAGCAGCGTAGGGAGCCGACCCACAGATACGCAGTATTTT. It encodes CASSVGSRPTDTQYF.

This CDR3 reads CASSSHSQRNSGNTIYF. CDR3 DNA sequence: TGCGCCAGCAGTAGCCACAGTCAACGAAACTCTGGAAACACCATATATTTT. This rearrangement joins TRBV10-1 to TRBJ1-3; D not certain. CDR3 length equals 17 residues. Trimming removed 5 bases at V and 0 bases at J, with 17 bases between. Germline CDR1 is WNHNN and CDR2 is SYGVQD (reference sequence).

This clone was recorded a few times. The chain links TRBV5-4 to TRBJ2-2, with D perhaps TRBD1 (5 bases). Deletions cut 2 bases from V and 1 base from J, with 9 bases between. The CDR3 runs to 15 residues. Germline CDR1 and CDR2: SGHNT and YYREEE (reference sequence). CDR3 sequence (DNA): TGTGCCAGCAGCTTAAACAGGATGAACACCGGGGAGCTGTTTTTT. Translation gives CASSLNRMNTGELFF.

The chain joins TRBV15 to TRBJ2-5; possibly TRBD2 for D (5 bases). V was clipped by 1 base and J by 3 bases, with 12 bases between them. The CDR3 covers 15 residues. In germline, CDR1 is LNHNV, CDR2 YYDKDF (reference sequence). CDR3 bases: TGTGCCACCAGCAGAGGCCGACTACAGAAAGAGACCCAGTACTTC. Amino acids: CATSRGRLQKETQYF. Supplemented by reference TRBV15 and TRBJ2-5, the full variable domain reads DAMVIQNPRYQVTQFGKPVTLSCSQTLNHNVMYWYQQKSSQAPKLLFHYYDKDFNNEADTPDNFQSRRPNTSFCFLDIRSPGLGDTAMYLCATSRGRLQKETQYFGPGTRLLVL.

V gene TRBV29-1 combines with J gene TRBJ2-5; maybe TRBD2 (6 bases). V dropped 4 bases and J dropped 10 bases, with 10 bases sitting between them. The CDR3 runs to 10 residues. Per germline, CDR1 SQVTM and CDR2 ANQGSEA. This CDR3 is CSVGPGGQYF. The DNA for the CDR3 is TGCAGCGTTGGTCCCGGGGGCCAGTACTTC.

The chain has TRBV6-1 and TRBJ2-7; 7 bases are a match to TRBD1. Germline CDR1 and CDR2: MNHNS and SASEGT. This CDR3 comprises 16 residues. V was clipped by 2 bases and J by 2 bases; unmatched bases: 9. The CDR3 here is CASSERHRGLAYEQYF. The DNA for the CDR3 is TGTGCCAGCAGTGAAAGGCACAGGGGTCTGGCCTACGAGCAGTACTTC.

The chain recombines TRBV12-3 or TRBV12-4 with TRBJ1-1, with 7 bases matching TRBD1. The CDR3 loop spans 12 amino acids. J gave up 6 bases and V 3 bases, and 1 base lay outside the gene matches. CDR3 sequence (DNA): TGTGCCAGCAGTTTCGGACAGGCTGAAGCTTTCTTT. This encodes CASSFGQAEAFF.

The chain's CDR3 is CASSPQGLVNSPLHF. As DNA, the CDR3 is TGTGCCAGCTCACCACAGGGGTTGGTAAATTCACCCCTCCACTTT. J is TRBJ1-6 and V is TRBV18; perhaps TRBD1 as D (5 bases). The CDR3 has 15 amino acids. The V gene's germline CDR1 is KGHSH and CDR2 LQKENI. V was cut by 1 base and J by 7 bases, with 11 bases left in between.

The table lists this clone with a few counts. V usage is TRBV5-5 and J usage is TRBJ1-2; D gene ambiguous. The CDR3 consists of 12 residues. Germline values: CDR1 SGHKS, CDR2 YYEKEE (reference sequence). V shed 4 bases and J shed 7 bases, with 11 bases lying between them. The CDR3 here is CASSRTLGGYTF. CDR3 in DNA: TGTGCCAGCAGCCGCACGCTCGGTGGCTACACCTTC.

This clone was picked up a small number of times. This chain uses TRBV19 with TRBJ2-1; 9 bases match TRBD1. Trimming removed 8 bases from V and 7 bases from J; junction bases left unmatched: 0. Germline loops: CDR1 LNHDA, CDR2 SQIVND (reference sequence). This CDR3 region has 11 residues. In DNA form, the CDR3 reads TGTGCCAGTGGACAGGGGAATGAGCAGTTCTTC. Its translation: CASGQGNEQFF. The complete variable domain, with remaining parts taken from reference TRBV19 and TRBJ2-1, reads DGGITQSPKYLFRKEGQNVTLSCEQNLNHDAMYWYRQDPGQGLRLIYYSQIVNDFQKGDIAEGYSVSREKKESFPLTVTSAQKNPTAFYLCASGQGNEQFFGPGTRLTVL.

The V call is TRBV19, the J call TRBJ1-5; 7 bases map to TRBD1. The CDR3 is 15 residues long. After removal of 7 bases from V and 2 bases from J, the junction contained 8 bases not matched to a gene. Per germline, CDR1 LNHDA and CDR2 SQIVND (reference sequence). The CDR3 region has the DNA TGTGCCAGTACCATGACAGGGACCGGCAATCAGCCCCAGCATTTT. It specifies CASTMTGTGNQPQHF.

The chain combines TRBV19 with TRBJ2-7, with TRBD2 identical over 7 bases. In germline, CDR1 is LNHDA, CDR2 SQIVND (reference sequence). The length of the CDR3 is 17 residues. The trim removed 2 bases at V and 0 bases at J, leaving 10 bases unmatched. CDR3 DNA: TGTGCCAGTAGTATACGCTTCAGCGGGATAAGCTCCTACGAGCAGTACTTC. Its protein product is CASSIRFSGISSYEQYF. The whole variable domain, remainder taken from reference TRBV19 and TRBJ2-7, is DGGITQSPKYLFRKEGQNVTLSCEQNLNHDAMYWYRQDPGQGLRLIYYSQIVNDFQKGDIAEGYSVSREKKESFPLTVTSAQKNPTAFYLCASSIRFSGISSYEQYFGPGTRLTVT.

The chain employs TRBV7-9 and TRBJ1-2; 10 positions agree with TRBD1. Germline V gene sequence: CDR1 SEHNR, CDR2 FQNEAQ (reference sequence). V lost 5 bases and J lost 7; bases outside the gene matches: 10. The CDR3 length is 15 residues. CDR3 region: CASSTRQGAVLGYTF. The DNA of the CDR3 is TGTGCCAGCAGCACCCGACAGGGGGCGGTCCTTGGCTACACCTTC.

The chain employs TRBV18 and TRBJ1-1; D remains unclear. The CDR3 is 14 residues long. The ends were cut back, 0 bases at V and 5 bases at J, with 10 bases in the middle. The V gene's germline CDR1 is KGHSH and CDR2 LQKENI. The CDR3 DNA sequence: TGTGCCAGCTCACCACCCAACAAGTTTACTGAAGCTTTCTTT. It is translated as CASSPPNKFTEAFF. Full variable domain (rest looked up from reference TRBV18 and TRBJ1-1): NAGVMQNPRHLVRRRGQEARLRCSPMKGHSHVYWYRQLPEEGLKFMVYLQKENIIDESGMPKERFSAEFPKEGPSILRIQQVVRGDSAAYFCASSPPNKFTEAFFGQGTRLTVV.

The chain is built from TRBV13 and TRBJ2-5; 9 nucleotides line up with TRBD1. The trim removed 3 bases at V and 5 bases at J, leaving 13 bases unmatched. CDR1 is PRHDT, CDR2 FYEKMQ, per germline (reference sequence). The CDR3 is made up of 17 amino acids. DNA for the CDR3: TGTGCCAGCAGCTTGGGGTTGGACAGGGGACCTTGGGAGACCCAGTACTTC. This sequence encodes CASSLGLDRGPWETQYF.

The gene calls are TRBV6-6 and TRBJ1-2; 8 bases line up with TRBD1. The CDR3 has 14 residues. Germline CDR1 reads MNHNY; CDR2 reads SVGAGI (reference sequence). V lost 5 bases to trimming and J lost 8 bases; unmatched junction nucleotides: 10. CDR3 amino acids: CASSDTDRARGYTF. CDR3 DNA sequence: TGTGCCAGCAGTGATACGGACAGGGCGAGGGGCTACACCTTC.

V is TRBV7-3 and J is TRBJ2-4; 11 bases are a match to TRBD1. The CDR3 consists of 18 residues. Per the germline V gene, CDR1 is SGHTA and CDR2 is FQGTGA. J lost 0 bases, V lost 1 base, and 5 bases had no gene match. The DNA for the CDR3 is TGTGCCAGCAGCTTAATTGGGGGACAGGGGGTAGCCAAAAACATTCAGTACTTC. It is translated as CASSLIGGQGVAKNIQYF. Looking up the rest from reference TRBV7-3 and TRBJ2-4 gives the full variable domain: GAGVSQTPSNKVTEKGKYVELRCDPISGHTALYWYRQSLGQGPEFLIYFQGTGAADDSGLPNDRFFAVRPEGSVSTLKIQRTERGDSAVYLCASSLIGGQGVAKNIQYFGAGTRLSVL.

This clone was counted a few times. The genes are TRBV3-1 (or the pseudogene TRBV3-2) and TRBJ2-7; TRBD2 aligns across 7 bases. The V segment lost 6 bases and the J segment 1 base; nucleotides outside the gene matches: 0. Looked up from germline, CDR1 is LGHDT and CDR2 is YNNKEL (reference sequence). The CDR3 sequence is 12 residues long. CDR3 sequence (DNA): TGTGCCAGCAGGCGGGGGTCCTACGAGCAGTACTTC. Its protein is CASRRGSYEQYF.

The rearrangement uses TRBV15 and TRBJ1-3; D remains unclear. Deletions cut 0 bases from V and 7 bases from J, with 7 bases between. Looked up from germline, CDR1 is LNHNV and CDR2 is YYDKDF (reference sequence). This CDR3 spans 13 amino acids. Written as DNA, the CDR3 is TGTGCCACCAGCAGAGAGAGGCAGAACACCATATATTTT. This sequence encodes CATSRERQNTIYF.

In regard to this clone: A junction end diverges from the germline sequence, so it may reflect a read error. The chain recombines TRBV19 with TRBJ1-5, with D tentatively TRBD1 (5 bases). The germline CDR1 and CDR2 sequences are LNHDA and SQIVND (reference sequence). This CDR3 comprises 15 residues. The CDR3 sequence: CASRIGGTENQPQHF. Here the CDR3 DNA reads TGTGCCAGTAGAATAGGCGGGACGGAGAATCAGCCCCAGCATTTT.

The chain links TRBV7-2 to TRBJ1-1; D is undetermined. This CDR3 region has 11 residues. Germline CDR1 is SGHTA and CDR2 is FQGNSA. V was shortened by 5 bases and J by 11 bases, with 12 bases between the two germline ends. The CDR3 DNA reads TGTGCCAGCAGCACGGGGAGGCAGGCTTTCTTT. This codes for CASSTGRQAFF.